The 8 T cell receptor beta chains below were found in one sample sequenced in a study of blood T cell repertoires in COVID-19. Here immunoSEQ multiplex PCR was the method, and the copy in TCRdb shows in-frame clones only, minus some. The table lists approximately 140,000 clones, 84% of them singletons. Sequenced material: peripheral blood. The receptors originated from a man aged 60 to 69 with acute or convalescent COVID-19.

The chain couples TRBV7-9 to TRBJ1-4; TRBD1 matches 9 bases. The V gene end was trimmed by 5 bases and the J gene end by 8 bases; junction bases not matched to a gene: 6. CDR3 length: 14 amino acids. In germline, CDR1 is SEHNR, CDR2 FQNEAQ (reference sequence). The CDR3 DNA reads as TGTGCCAGCAGCCGGGGACAGGGAGGCGAAAAACTGTTTTTT. It is translated as CASSRGQGGEKLFF.

The rearrangement links TRBV11-2 to TRBJ1-2, with 11 nucleotides matching TRBD1. Looked up from germline, CDR1 is SGHAT and CDR2 is FQNNGV. J gave up 4 bases and V 5 bases, and 6 bases lay outside the gene matches. The CDR3 contains 15 residues. The CDR3 nucleotides are TGTGCCAGCAGCGCCCGGACAGGGGGCCTCTATGGCTACACCTTC. Protein product: CASSARTGGLYGYTF.

This rearrangement joins TRBV24-1 to TRBJ2-3, with 7 positions matching TRBD1. Unmatched junction bases numbered 9, after V lost 3 bases and J lost 7 bases. The CDR3 contains 15 residues. Per the germline V gene, CDR1 is KGHDR and CDR2 is SFDVKD. CDR3 nucleotides: TGTGCCACCAGTGATCCGGGACAGCCGAATCATACGCAGTATTTT. Translating gives CATSDPGQPNHTQYF.

CDR3 DNA: TGTGCCAGCAGCTTAGGTCCGGGGGATACGCAGTATTTT. Protein: CASSLGPGDTQYF. The J gene is TRBJ2-3, the V gene TRBV11-3; TRBD2 might be the D (5 bases). The CDR3 is 13 amino acids. Germline assignment: CDR1 SGHNT and CDR2 YENEEA. V was trimmed by 1 base and J by 6 bases, leaving 8 bases between them. Filled out from reference TRBV11-3 and TRBJ2-3, the complete variable domain reads EAGVVQSPRYKIIEKKQPVAFWCNPISGHNTLYWYLQNLGQGPELLIRYENEEAVDDSQLPKDRFSAERLKGVDSTLKIQPAELGDSAVYLCASSLGPGDTQYFGPGTRLTVL.

The V call is TRBV28, the J call TRBJ1-1, with a weak D call TRBD1 (5 bases). From germline, CDR1 is MDHEN and CDR2 SYDVKM. The CDR3 is 14 amino acids. Trimming removed 5 bases from V and 0 bases from J, with 10 bases in between. The CDR3 nucleotides are TGTGCCAGCAGTCAAGCAGGGATGAACACTGAAGCTTTCTTT. Encoded protein: CASSQAGMNTEAFF.

The rearrangement joins TRBV27 to TRBJ2-7; D perhaps matches TRBD2 (6 bases). V dropped 0 bases and J dropped 4 bases, with 7 bases sitting between them. The germline V gene has CDR1 MNHEY and CDR2 SMNVEV (reference sequence). The CDR3 extends over 13 amino acids. The CDR3 DNA reads as TGTGCCAGCAGTTTATCCGGGAGTTACGAGCAGTACTTC. Protein: CASSLSGSYEQYF.

V is TRBV5-1 and J is TRBJ1-3, with D possibly being TRBD1 (5 bases). The length of the CDR3 is 16 residues. V dropped 2 bases and J dropped 0 bases, with 12 bases sitting between them. Per the germline V gene, CDR1 is SGHRS and CDR2 is YFSETQ. The CDR3: CASSFSGDFSGNTIYF. The CDR3 DNA sequence: TGCGCCAGCAGCTTCTCGGGGGACTTCTCTGGAAACACCATATATTTT.

The chain has TRBV10-3 and TRBJ2-6; D perhaps matches TRBD2 (6 bases). Germline-derived CDR1 and CDR2 are ENHRY and SYGVKD. V dropped 6 bases and J dropped 4 bases, with 16 bases sitting between them. CDR3 length: 16 amino acids. The CDR3 DNA reads TGTGCCATCAGGGGGGGAGAACCCCCCGGGGCCAACGTCCTGACTTTC. Its translation: CAIRGGEPPGANVLTF.